Below, 2 T cell receptor beta chains from the same sample are listed, as sequenced in a study of shared clonotypes between healthy human individuals. Some clones are missing from TCRdb's copy, which holds only in-frame ones; the method was immunoSEQ multiplex PCR. Found here are around 2.1 million clones, more than 85% of them singletons; the top ten hold approximately 1.7%. CD45RO-negative CD8 cells positively selected for CCR7 made up the naive population, which excluded terminally differentiated effector memory CD45RA+ cells. Sequencing was performed on naive CD8+ T cells from PBMCs. Receptors were obtained from a man aged 18 to 30 in good health. Some clones in this sample may be carry-over from other donors' samples.

The chain recombines TRBV29-1 with TRBJ1-2; D is possibly TRBD1 (5 bases). V was clipped by 1 base and J by 4 bases, with 22 bases between them. The CDR3 runs 17 residues. Germline assignment: CDR1 SQVTM and CDR2 ANQGSEA. The CDR3 coding sequence is TGCAGCGTTGAAGGGATGCGGGACCCCGAAAGAGGCTATGGCTACACCTTC. This sequence encodes CSVEGMRDPERGYGYTF.

This chain connects TRBV6-6 to TRBJ2-7; no firm D call. The CDR3 covers 14 residues. Germline CDR1 MNHNY, CDR2 SVGAGI (reference sequence). V was shortened by 8 bases and J by 3 bases, with 17 bases between the two germline ends. CDR3 sequence: CASADVLFNYEQYF. The CDR3 nucleotides are TGTGCCAGCGCGGACGTCCTTTTCAACTACGAGCAGTACTTC.